This T cell receptor (beta chain) was observed in a study of blood T cells in healthy people across ages. Study results and caveats: Long-lived and aged donors differed, with more naive CD4+ cells and higher diversity in the long-lived.

V was cut by 6 bases and J by 5 bases, with 14 bases left in between. The length of the CDR3 is 13 residues. CDR1 DFQATT and CDR2 SNEGSKA come from the germline V gene (reference sequence). Primers used in a second PCR of roughly 6 to 11 cycles were a sample-barcoded 5' primer and a J-beta primer mix. TCRdb independently ran MiXCR on the 5' RACE reads; one entry per CDR3 protein. The sample shows roughly 1,000,000 distinct CDR3 sequences, about 23% of them seen only once. The table lists this clonotype with a few counts. Its antigen is as yet unknown. The same data also contributed to another study, on T cells of mothers and their children.

The sample comprised blood. The origin of this receptor is a girl aged 2-10 years in good health. This chain joins TRBV20-1 and TRBJ2-1; D is perhaps TRBD1 or TRBD2 (5 bases each). CDR3 region: CSAVGRTHNEQFF. In nucleotides, the CDR3 is TGCAGTGCGGTGGGACGGACCCACAATGAGCAGTTCTTC.